These T cell receptor beta chains were read from a single sample in a study of cytomegalovirus exposure and HLA in healthy donors. The repertoire was sequenced with immunoSEQ multiplex PCR; TCRdb's copy has only in-frame clones and lacks some. Of more than 110,000 clones listed, roughly 80% are singletons. The sequencing sample was made of PBMCs. The receptors here all came from a woman aged 50 to 60 in good health and CMV-seropositive. Both conserved end residues are part of each CDR3. D genes are given only for firm matches. Not every row has a clone size; where given, it reads once, few, many or a size class.

D,size,V,J,DNA,CDR3
TRBD2,NA,TRBV19,TRBJ2-1,TGTGCCAGTAGTGCTAGCGGGGGGGTTTACAATGAGCAGTTCTTC,CASSASGGVYNEQFF
NA,NA,TRBV5-5,TRBJ1-2,TGTGCCAGCAGCTTGTTCGGAGCCGAGGTCTATGGCTACACCTTC,CASSLFGAEVYGYTF
NA,NA,TRBV10-3,TRBJ1-2,TGTGCCACCACAACAGGGACTATTTATGGCTACACCTTC,CATTTGTIYGYTF
NA,NA,TRBV7-2,TRBJ1-1,TGTGCCAGCAGCTTGTGGCAGGGGAACACTGAAGCTTTCTTT,CASSLWQGNTEAFF
TRBD1,NA,TRBV19,TRBJ2-2,TGTGCCAGTAGTAATCAGGGGGCCGCCGGGGAGCTGTTTTTT,CASSNQGAAGELFF
TRBD1,NA,TRBV6-1,TRBJ2-7,TGTGCCAGCATCCCGGACAGGGGTCCCTACGAGCAGTACTTC,CASIPDRGPYEQYF
TRBD1,NA,TRBV2,TRBJ1-1,TGTGCCAGCCAGGGGGCGGAAACCACTGAAGCTTTCTTT,CASQGAETTEAFF
NA,NA,TRBV2,TRBJ1-1,TGTGCCAGCAGTGAACAGGGGACCAGGACTGAAGCTTTCTTT,CASSEQGTRTEAFF
NA,NA,TRBV5-1,TRBJ2-3,TGCGCCAGCAGCTTTACGGGCACAGATACGCAGTATTTT,CASSFTGTDTQYF
NA,NA,TRBV5-1,TRBJ1-4,TGCGCCAGCAGCTTGTCGGGGAGGGAAGAAAAACTGTTTTTT,CASSLSGREEKLFF
NA,few,TRBV15,TRBJ1-5,TGTGCCACCAGACCTCGGGGAGCGAGCAATCAGCCCCAGCATTTT,CATRPRGASNQPQHF
NA,NA,TRBV27,TRBJ2-7,TGTGCCAGCAGGGTGACAGCCTCCTACGAGCAGTACTTC,CASRVTASYEQYF
TRBD1,NA,TRBV7-8,TRBJ1-6,TGTGCCAGCAGCTTGACCCGGGACAGATATTCACCCCTCCACTTT,CASSLTRDRYSPLHF
TRBD2,NA,TRBV4-3,TRBJ2-1,TGCGCCAGCAGCATGGGACTAGAACGGCAGTTCTTC,CASSMGLERQFF
TRBD1,NA,TRBV29-1,TRBJ1-1,TGCAGCGGACGACAGGGCTATGAAGCTTTCTTT,CSGRQGYEAFF
NA,NA,TRBV6-1,TRBJ2-7,TGTGCCAGCATCCTAGGCGGGGTGTCCTACGAGCAGTACTTC,CASILGGVSYEQYF
NA,NA,TRBV7-9,TRBJ2-2,TGTGCCAGCAGCCGGCATCCCAGGGAAGCCGGGGAGCTGTTTTTT,CASSRHPREAGELFF
NA,few,TRBV28,TRBJ2-5,TGTGCCAGCAGACTACAGGGTCAAGAGACCCAGTACTTC,CASRLQGQETQYF
TRBD1,NA,TRBV29-1,TRBJ1-5,TGCAGCGTGATCGGACAGGGCGGCCAGCCCCAGCATTTT,CSVIGQGGQPQHF
TRBD1,NA,TRBV4-1,TRBJ2-3,TGCGCCAGCAGCCAAGTCTTCCGGACAGGGGTGTTGCCCGGTCCTACAGATACGCAGTATTTT,CASSQVFRTGVLPGPTDTQYF
TRBD2,once,TRBV7-9,TRBJ2-3,TGTGCCAGCAGCTTCGGGACTAGAAGCACAGATACGCAGTATTTT,CASSFGTRSTDTQYF
TRBD2,NA,TRBV4-3,TRBJ2-7,TGCGCCAGCAGCCAAAACGCGGCACTAGCGGGGGACGAGCAGTACTTC,CASSQNAALAGDEQYF
NA,NA,TRBV7-6,TRBJ2-1,TGTGCCAGCAGCTTAGGGCTACTCCGGGACAATGAGCAGTTCTTC,CASSLGLLRDNEQFF
NA,NA,TRBV7-6,TRBJ1-5,TGTGCCAGCAGCCGAGCAGGGAATAATCAGCCCCAGCATTTT,CASSRAGNNQPQHF
NA,NA,TRBV21-1,TRBJ1-2,TGTGCCAGCAGCAATGTAAAGGGGTTGAATTATGGCTACACCTTC,CASSNVKGLNYGYTF
NA,NA,TRBV27,TRBJ1-2,TGTGCCAGCAGTTTATCCTTGCGGGACGGGGGCTACACCTTC,CASSLSLRDGGYTF
NA,NA,TRBV6-6,TRBJ1-1,TGTGCCAGCACCTCTCCGGGGGAAGCGACTGAAGCTTTCTTT,CASTSPGEATEAFF
TRBD1,NA,TRBV10-1,TRBJ1-1,TGCGCCAGCATGATACAGGGGAGCTGTACTTTCTTT,CASMIQGSCTFF
NA,NA,TRBV21-1,TRBJ1-4,TGTGCCCAGTCGGGGACAGGGTGTGAAAAACTGTTTTTT,CAQSGTGCEKLFF
NA,NA,TRBV6-6,TRBJ1-1,TGTGCCAGCAGTCGACGACAGGATGGAGCTTTCTTT,CASSRRQDGAFF
NA,once,TRBV2,TRBJ2-2,TGTGCCAGCAGTTGGACAGATCACACCGGGGAGCTGTTTTTT,CASSWTDHTGELFF